These T cell receptor beta chains were read from a single sample in a study of CXCR3-negative and CXCR3-positive naive CD8 T cells. For each CDR3 protein, TCRdb gives one entry from its re-call of the 5' RACE reads, without DNA. This table holds about 63,000 distinct CDR3 sequences. The sample comprised naive CXCR3+ CD8+ T cells from blood. The receptors originated from a human donor in good health. Some clones in this sample may be carry-over from other donors' samples. Both conserved end residues are part of each CDR3. Only some rows state a clone size, as once, few, many or a class for expanded clones.

abundance: NA
v_gene: TRBV6-2/TRBV6-3
j_gene: TRBJ2-1
CDR3aa: CASTPSGLRPISSYNEQFF

abundance: NA
v_gene: TRBV7-3
j_gene: TRBJ2-2
CDR3aa: CASSLLRNTGELFF

abundance: NA
v_gene: TRBV4-1
j_gene: TRBJ2-3
CDR3aa: CASSQEGAITDTQYF

abundance: NA
v_gene: TRBV29-1
j_gene: TRBJ2-1
CDR3aa: CSVEAEYNEQFF

abundance: NA
v_gene: TRBV6-5
j_gene: TRBJ2-5
CDR3aa: CASSYNGQGETQYF

abundance: NA
v_gene: TRBV3-1
j_gene: TRBJ2-7
CDR3aa: CASSQEMPIGTSEVYEQYF

abundance: NA
v_gene: TRBV5-1
j_gene: TRBJ2-3
CDR3aa: CASSFDNPSTDTQYF

abundance: NA
v_gene: TRBV7-3
j_gene: TRBJ2-1
CDR3aa: CASSLGSSTYNEQFF

abundance: NA
v_gene: TRBV14
j_gene: TRBJ1-2
CDR3aa: CASSQDGSTWGGYTF

abundance: NA
v_gene: TRBV29-1
j_gene: TRBJ2-3
CDR3aa: CSALTEQGTSTDTQYF

abundance: NA
v_gene: TRBV20-1
j_gene: TRBJ1-2
CDR3aa: CSARIGYGYTF

abundance: NA
v_gene: TRBV29-1
j_gene: TRBJ2-7
CDR3aa: CGVEWEGEQYF

abundance: NA
v_gene: TRBV6-2/TRBV6-3
j_gene: TRBJ2-1
CDR3aa: CASSYPTGYNEQFF

abundance: NA
v_gene: TRBV29-1
j_gene: TRBJ2-2
CDR3aa: CSVMSGGFGTGELFF

abundance: NA
v_gene: TRBV5-1
j_gene: TRBJ2-1
CDR3aa: CGSSGTGTGGAYNEQLF

abundance: NA
v_gene: TRBV11-2
j_gene: TRBJ2-1
CDR3aa: CASSGTSGGLQWFF

abundance: NA
v_gene: TRBV29-1
j_gene: TRBJ1-2
CDR3aa: CSVESGSGYTF

abundance: NA
v_gene: TRBV12-3/TRBV12-4
j_gene: TRBJ2-7
CDR3aa: CASSLSPGFSEQYF

abundance: NA
v_gene: TRBV5-5
j_gene: TRBJ2-1
CDR3aa: CASSLEGGYNEQFF

abundance: NA
v_gene: TRBV20-1
j_gene: TRBJ1-4
CDR3aa: CSARVDSAGLTEKLFF

abundance: NA
v_gene: TRBV2
j_gene: TRBJ2-5
CDR3aa: CASSGLAGEGQETQYF

abundance: NA
v_gene: TRBV29-1
j_gene: TRBJ2-1
CDR3aa: CSVRTPHYNEQFF

abundance: NA
v_gene: TRBV29-1
j_gene: TRBJ1-1
CDR3aa: CSVEAVTGEAFF

abundance: NA
v_gene: TRBV6-2/TRBV6-3
j_gene: TRBJ2-3
CDR3aa: CASSPTSSSTDTQYF

abundance: NA
v_gene: TRBV29-1
j_gene: TRBJ2-7
CDR3aa: CSVAASDGTYEQYF

abundance: NA
v_gene: TRBV7-9
j_gene: TRBJ1-5
CDR3aa: CASSPDRGSQPQHF

abundance: NA
v_gene: TRBV20-1
j_gene: TRBJ2-1
CDR3aa: CSARVWAEGGTYNEQFF

abundance: NA
v_gene: TRBV24-1
j_gene: TRBJ1-1
CDR3aa: CATSGRGVEENTEAFF

abundance: NA
v_gene: TRBV12-3/TRBV12-4
j_gene: TRBJ2-1
CDR3aa: CASRKGQGGSYNEQFF

abundance: NA
v_gene: TRBV27
j_gene: TRBJ2-7
CDR3aa: CASSLSAGIYEQYF

abundance: NA
v_gene: TRBV29-1
j_gene: TRBJ2-7
CDR3aa: CSVSEGASYEQYF

abundance: NA
v_gene: TRBV28
j_gene: TRBJ2-3
CDR3aa: CASKGTELSTDTQYF

abundance: NA
v_gene: TRBV6-2/TRBV6-3
j_gene: TRBJ2-7
CDR3aa: CASSWLGALYEQYF

abundance: NA
v_gene: TRBV19
j_gene: TRBJ2-7
CDR3aa: CASSGGNDYEQYF

abundance: NA
v_gene: TRBV12-3/TRBV12-4
j_gene: TRBJ2-1
CDR3aa: CASSPWTSGNRGEQFF

abundance: NA
v_gene: TRBV12-3/TRBV12-4
j_gene: TRBJ2-5
CDR3aa: CASTPAGGGGETQYF

abundance: NA
v_gene: TRBV29-1
j_gene: TRBJ2-5
CDR3aa: CSVDGQGSQETQYF

abundance: NA
v_gene: TRBV7-2
j_gene: TRBJ2-5
CDR3aa: CASSFATGMETQYF

abundance: NA
v_gene: TRBV11-2
j_gene: TRBJ2-7
CDR3aa: CASSSRSSYEQYF

abundance: NA
v_gene: TRBV27
j_gene: TRBJ1-1
CDR3aa: CASKRGPTEAFF

abundance: NA
v_gene: TRBV18
j_gene: TRBJ2-5
CDR3aa: CASSSTSGQETQYF

abundance: NA
v_gene: TRBV6-2/TRBV6-3
j_gene: TRBJ2-7
CDR3aa: CASSLGRASYEQYF

abundance: NA
v_gene: TRBV5-1
j_gene: TRBJ2-1
CDR3aa: CASSTNPGPLQFEQFF

abundance: NA
v_gene: TRBV19
j_gene: TRBJ2-1
CDR3aa: CASSMALGSYNEQFF

abundance: NA
v_gene: TRBV19
j_gene: TRBJ2-3
CDR3aa: CASATGLAGGDWADTQYF

abundance: NA
v_gene: TRBV7-9
j_gene: TRBJ2-7
CDR3aa: CASSPTGAYEQYF

abundance: medium-sized
v_gene: TRBV6-2/TRBV6-3
j_gene: TRBJ2-1
CDR3aa: CASSKTGTGSPDIDEQFF

abundance: NA
v_gene: TRBV7-8
j_gene: TRBJ2-2
CDR3aa: CASSLEIAASTGELFF

abundance: NA
v_gene: TRBV29-1
j_gene: TRBJ2-7
CDR3aa: CSVVGQANYEQYF

abundance: NA
v_gene: TRBV13
j_gene: TRBJ2-3
CDR3aa: CASSKDSTDTQYF

abundance: NA
v_gene: TRBV11-1
j_gene: TRBJ2-7
CDR3aa: CASSPFEGEQYF

abundance: NA
v_gene: TRBV29-1
j_gene: TRBJ2-5
CDR3aa: CSVIPGQTQETQYF

abundance: NA
v_gene: TRBV6-2/TRBV6-3
j_gene: TRBJ2-7
CDR3aa: CASSSQLAGAYEQYF

abundance: NA
v_gene: TRBV7-9
j_gene: TRBJ2-5
CDR3aa: CASSLAAGALKETQYF

abundance: NA
v_gene: TRBV12-3/TRBV12-4
j_gene: TRBJ2-7
CDR3aa: CASSSGRGGAEQYF